This T cell receptor beta chain was recovered during a study of blood T cell repertoires in COVID-19. Study-wide context: Material from acute and convalescent COVID-19 was sourced from the United States, Italy and Spain. Sources were T cells, B-cell-depleted T cells, or PBMCs; the material itself was cDNA or gDNA.

The assay was immunoSEQ multiplex PCR, and TCRdb's table has in-frame clones only and misses some. Seen here are roughly 230,000 clones, about 80% observed once, and the top ten hold approximately 4.4%. Trimming cost V 5 bases and J 5 bases, with 12 bases left between them. CDR1 and CDR2 (germline): LNHDA, SQIVND (reference sequence). There are 13 residues in the CDR3. About this clone: Additional DNA sequences in this sample encode the identical CDR3.

This chain connects TRBV19 to TRBJ1-1; D possibly corresponds to TRBD1 (6 bases). The TCR sequence derives from a man in his fifties or sixties with active or convalescent COVID-19. The sequencing input was peripheral blood. The CDR3 spells CASSGEDRTEAFF. The CDR3, as DNA: TGTGCCAGTAGTGGGGAAGACAGGACTGAAGCTTTCTTT.